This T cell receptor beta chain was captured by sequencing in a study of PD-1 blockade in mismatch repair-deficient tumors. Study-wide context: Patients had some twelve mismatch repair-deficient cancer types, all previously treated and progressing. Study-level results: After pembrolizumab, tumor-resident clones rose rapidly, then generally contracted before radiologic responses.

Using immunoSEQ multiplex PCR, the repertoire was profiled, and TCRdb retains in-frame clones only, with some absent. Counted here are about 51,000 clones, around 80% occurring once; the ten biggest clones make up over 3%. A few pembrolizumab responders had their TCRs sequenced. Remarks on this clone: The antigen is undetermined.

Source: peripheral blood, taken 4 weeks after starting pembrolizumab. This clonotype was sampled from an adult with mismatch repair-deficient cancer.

The CDR3 DNA is TGTGCCAGTAGTAATCTCCCAGGCGATGAGCAGTTCTTC. This gives the protein CASSNLPGDEQFF. This chain links TRBV19 with TRBJ2-1; D is uncertain. CDR1 and CDR2 from the germline V gene are LNHDA and SQIVND (reference sequence). Deletions cut 4 bases from V and 8 bases from J, with 12 bases between. CDR3 length: 13 residues.